These T cell receptor beta chains were read from a single sample in a study of glioma-infiltrating T cells. TCRdb itself ran the multiplex PCR reads through MiXCR, one entry per CDR3 protein. The sample lists approximately 12,000 distinct CDR3 sequences, around a quarter occurring once. Sequencing used glioma tissue, nonneoplastic brain tissue, or PBMCs (not recorded which). The receptors originated from a human donor with low-grade glioma or glioblastoma, undergoing nonglioma brain surgery, or in good health (not recorded which). Both conserved end residues are part of each CDR3.

v_gene	j_gene	CDR3aa
TRBV4-1	TRBJ2-1	CASSQEKLAGARERRNEQFF
TRBV6-1	TRBJ2-1	CASSSRNRGRGDPGSNNEQFF
TRBV4-2	TRBJ2-3	CASSQVEDTQYF
TRBV5-6	TRBJ2-5	CASSLQGPGETQYF
TRBV20-1	TRBJ2-5	CSAPPASGTQETQYF
TRBV3-1	TRBJ1-2	CASSPSSGQIYGYTF
TRBV3-1	TRBJ1-5	CASTQDPPGENSNQPQHF
TRBV6-1	TRBJ2-2	CASKRASETGELFF
TRBV18	TRBJ2-2	CASSIGNTGELFF
TRBV4-2	TRBJ2-2	CASSQAVLAGELFF
TRBV7-9	TRBJ2-5	CASSLSGTGQYF
TRBV28	TRBJ2-7	CASRPTGKRYKQYF
TRBV4-1	TRBJ2-4	CASSPNRLAGRLAKNIQYF
TRBV12-3/TRBV12-4	TRBJ2-1	CASSRSGGNEQFF
TRBV28	TRBJ1-1	CASSFGLLRINTEAFF
TRBV19	TRBJ2-1	CASSQVAEDNEQFF
TRBV7-9	TRBJ2-5	CASSLASRQETQYF
TRBV6-2/TRBV6-3	TRBJ2-1	CASSGTGVPYNEQFF
TRBV27	TRBJ2-1	CASKQGDYNEQFF
TRBV24-1	TRBJ2-1	CATSDLQTDRNEQFF
TRBV28	TRBJ2-7	CASSPGGPPPYEQYF
TRBV4-1	TRBJ2-1	CASSQEVLGSGPNNEQFF
TRBV12-3/TRBV12-4	TRBJ1-5	CASSLRGEGDQPQHF
TRBV6-1	TRBJ2-1	CASSEAWREGTEQFF
TRBV27	TRBJ2-1	CASSLGLSNSNEQFF
TRBV6-1	TRBJ1-5	CASSYESDYQPQHF
TRBV19	TRBJ2-1	CASSRIGTSGRLPYNEKFF
TRBV10-2	TRBJ2-3	CASSESSGGGDTQYF
TRBV29-1	TRBJ1-1	CSVYKGDGVNTEAFF
TRBV20-1	TRBJ2-1	CSAVLARGHNEQFF
TRBV19	TRBJ1-2	CASSTVTGVDYGYTF
TRBV7-9	TRBJ2-7	CASSLERTSGRYEQYF
TRBV7-9	TRBJ1-2	CASSLGQGTYGYTF
TRBV7-3	TRBJ2-1	CASSSGTGESNEQFF
TRBV28	TRBJ2-1	CASSRTDRGLGEQFF
TRBV4-1	TRBJ1-1	CASSPIARQTNTEAFF
TRBV2	TRBJ1-2	CASSPGQDDGYTF
TRBV19	TRBJ1-5	CASTSGGTATRPQHF
TRBV6-1	TRBJ1-2	CASRPPGTLYGYTF
TRBV6-5	TRBJ1-1	CASSLALDTEALF
TRBV6-1	TRBJ2-1	CASSDPGLADQGSYNEQFF
TRBV20-1	TRBJ2-7	CSARETELSYEQYF
TRBV29-1	TRBJ2-1	CSVASNEQFF
TRBV3-1	TRBJ2-3	CASSTRTSGTDTQYF
TRBV28	TRBJ1-5	CASSFLGGAEQPQHF
TRBV11-2	TRBJ2-7	CASSSSGSDEQYF
TRBV4-1	TRBJ2-2	CASWAGSGELFF
TRBV25-1	TRBJ2-7	CASSESRQVASYEQYF
TRBV18	TRBJ2-3	CASSRLAGKDTQYF
TRBV6-1	TRBJ2-7	CASSSREGGYEQYF
TRBV27	TRBJ2-7	CASSLKGTELYEQYF
TRBV5-1	TRBJ1-4	CASSPSGEKLFF
TRBV20-1	TRBJ2-2	CSASGLRTSGDYTGELFF
TRBV3-1	TRBJ1-5	CASSHGGSDQPQHF
TRBV20-1	TRBJ2-1	CSLGTEIYNERFF